A single sample gave rise to the 29 T cell receptor beta chains below, sequenced in a study of a mutant IDH1 vaccine in newly diagnosed glioma (dated by TCRdb to the early 2020s). The time point label of this sample denotes: week 11, during vaccination. A 20-mer mutant IDH1 peptide at 300 micrograms in Montanide made up each vaccine dose, which was injected subcutaneously together with topical imiquimod. The library was generated by the immunoSEQ multiplex PCR assay. TCRdb carries this immuneACCESS record with in-frame sequences only. Its versions omit some clonotypes, under half of them owing to an unresolved V gene in the studies checked, with the rest unexplained. The sample contains about 21,000 clones, 89% of them found a single time. Approximately 5.1% of the sample is in the top ten clones. For these TCRs, the target antigens are not known. The material was PBMCs, obtained from a glioma patient whose treatment included an IDH1 peptide vaccine. The receptors originated from a woman aged 35 to 49 with glioma.

The V call is TRBV7-6, the J call TRBJ2-2; D gene uncertain. Germline assignment: CDR1 SGHVS and CDR2 FNYEAQ. The CDR3 extends over 13 amino acids. The V end was cut by 3 bases, the J end by 4 bases, with 6 bases between. The CDR3 DNA is TGTGCCAGCAGCTTGAGAGGCACCGGGGAGCTGTTTTTT. This gives the protein CASSLRGTGELFF.

The CDR3 loop is CSAGPDTQYF. CDR3 in DNA: TGCAGTGCTGGTCCAGATACGCAGTATTTT. The chain recombines TRBV20-1 with TRBJ2-3; D unclear. Germline assignment: CDR1 DFQATT and CDR2 SNEGSKA (reference sequence). This CDR3 spans 10 amino acids. V lost 5 bases and J 4 bases, leaving 4 bases between the germline ends.

The chain is built from TRBV7-2 and TRBJ2-1; no definite D call. The CDR3 contains 15 residues. The germline V gene encodes CDR1 SGHTA and CDR2 FQGNSA. Trimming left V 0 bases short and J 4 bases short, with 10 bases between. The CDR3 loop is CASSLASSLYNEQFF. The CDR3 bases are TGTGCCAGCAGCTTAGCCAGTAGCCTTTACAATGAGCAGTTCTTC.

The chain joins TRBV6-5 to TRBJ2-7; either TRBD1 or TRBD2 may supply D (5 bases each). Per the germline V gene, CDR1 is MNHEY and CDR2 is SVGAGI. The CDR3 consists of 14 residues. V lost 6 bases and J 5 bases, leaving 17 bases between the germline ends. Written as DNA, the CDR3 is TGTGCCAGCAGGTGGGGACCGGGCGGCAACGAGCAGTACTTC. Residues: CASRWGPGGNEQYF.

This rearrangement joins TRBV7-2 to TRBJ2-3, with TRBD1 matching over 7 bases. This CDR3 spans 16 amino acids. V lost 1 base, J lost 0 bases, and 4 bases stayed unmatched. Germline-derived CDR1 and CDR2 are SGHTA and FQGNSA. CDR3 in amino acids: CASSLGGTASTDTQYF. In nucleotides, the CDR3 is TGTGCCAGCAGCTTAGGGGGGACAGCCAGCACAGATACGCAGTATTTT.

This chain uses TRBV5-4 with TRBJ2-3; 7 positions agree with TRBD1. This CDR3 is 16 amino acids long. Germline trimming cut 2 bases from V and 1 base from J; bases unmatched to any gene: 7. Germline-derived CDR1 and CDR2 are SGHNT and YYREEE (reference sequence). The CDR3 nucleotides read TGTGCCAGCAGCTTTACCAGGGGGATGGGCACAGATACGCAGTATTTT. Protein: CASSFTRGMGTDTQYF.

This clone showed up just once. The CDR3 sequence: CASSPDPSGNTIYF. The CDR3 DNA reads as TGTGCCAGCAGCCCAGACCCTTCTGGAAACACCATATATTTT. The genes are TRBV5-4 and TRBJ1-3; unclear D gene. The V and J ends lost 4 bases and 1 base respectively, with 9 bases between them. Germline loops: CDR1 SGHNT, CDR2 YYREEE (reference sequence). The CDR3 is made up of 14 amino acids.

The chain is built from TRBV19 and TRBJ1-1; tentative D call: TRBD1 (5 bases). This CDR3 spans 12 amino acids. From germline, CDR1 is LNHDA and CDR2 SQIVND (reference sequence). V lost 3 bases, J lost 7 bases, and 9 bases lay in between. DNA for the CDR3: TGTGCCAGTAGTATTGGGGCAGGTGAAGCTTTCTTT. It encodes CASSIGAGEAFF.

The rearrangement links TRBV2 to TRBJ1-5, with D uncertain. Germline lookup yields CDR1 SNHLY and CDR2 FYNNEI. V was clipped by 7 bases and J by 3 bases, with 10 bases between them. This CDR3 contains 13 residues. CDR3 region: CASKGQVNQPQHF. The CDR3 coding sequence is TGTGCCAGCAAGGGTCAGGTCAATCAGCCCCAGCATTTT.

CDR3 coding DNA: TGTGCCAGCAGCTTAGCGACGTACACTGAAGCTTTCTTT. It yields the protein CASSLATYTEAFF. The genes are TRBV7-9 and TRBJ1-1; D is uncertain. The germline V gene has CDR1 SEHNR and CDR2 FQNEAQ (reference sequence). The CDR3 sequence is 13 residues long. Trimming stripped 0 bases from V and 3 bases from J, with 5 bases between.

V usage is TRBV19 and J usage is TRBJ1-5, with 7 bases aligning to TRBD1. This CDR3 contains 15 residues. Germline CDR1 and CDR2: LNHDA and SQIVND (reference sequence). V lost 7 bases and J lost 4; bases outside the gene matches: 10. This CDR3 reads CASTTRTGWNQPQHF. CDR3 nucleotide sequence: TGTGCCAGTACTACCCGGACAGGTTGGAATCAGCCCCAGCATTTT.

This chain uses TRBV5-1 with TRBJ2-7; D perhaps matches TRBD2 (6 bases). V was clipped by 3 bases and J by 4 bases, with 17 bases between them. This CDR3 has 15 residues. CDR1 is SGHRS, CDR2 YFSETQ, per germline. The CDR3 nucleotides read TGCGCCAGCAGCTCCCAGGGAGGAGTACCATACGAGCAGTACTTC. This sequence encodes CASSSQGGVPYEQYF.

The V call is TRBV2, the J call TRBJ2-7; D might be TRBD1 (6 bases). The CDR3 consists of 13 residues. V lost 6 bases, J lost 9 bases, and 18 bases lay in between. Germline lookup yields CDR1 SNHLY and CDR2 FYNNEI. CDR3 protein: CASRAEGGSRQYF. The CDR3 region has the DNA TGTGCCAGCAGAGCCGAAGGGGGATCAAGGCAGTACTTC.

This rearrangement joins TRBV4-2 to TRBJ1-2; possibly TRBD1 for D (6 bases). The CDR3 contains 16 residues. Trimming shortened V by 0 bases and J by 2 bases, and 13 bases separated the two germline ends. CDR1 is LGHNA, CDR2 YNFKEQ, per germline. DNA for the CDR3: TGTGCCAGCAGCCAAGACCTAGGGGGGGGGAACTATGGCTACACCTTC. Translated, it gives CASSQDLGGGNYGYTF.

The CDR3: CASSQGVGGGEKLFF. CDR3 nucleotide sequence: TGTGCCAGCAGCCAGGGTGTAGGGGGTGGTGAAAAACTGTTTTTT. This sequence joins TRBV4-2 and TRBJ1-4; tentative D call: TRBD1 (6 bases). The CDR3 covers 15 residues. The germline V and J ends were trimmed by 3 bases and 7 bases, with 15 bases remaining between them. Germline lookup yields CDR1 LGHNA and CDR2 YNFKEQ.

The chain carries TRBV29-1 and TRBJ2-5; possible D gene TRBD1, 5 bases. Trimming removed 8 bases at V and 3 bases at J, with 19 bases between. The CDR3 loop spans 14 amino acids. The germline CDR1 and CDR2 sequences are SQVTM and ANQGSEA. The CDR3, as DNA: TGCAGCTGTGTTGGGGCTTGGGCGGAAGAGACCCAGTACTTC. Protein sequence: CSCVGAWAEETQYF. The whole variable domain, remainder taken from reference TRBV29-1 and TRBJ2-5, is SAVISQKPSRDICQRGTSLTIQCQVDSQVTMMFWYRQQPGQSLTLIATANQGSEATYESGFVIDKFPISRPNLTFSTLTVSNMSPEDSSIYLCSCVGAWAEETQYFGPGTRLLVL.

The chain employs TRBV7-9 and TRBJ1-3; D might be TRBD1 (5 bases). Deletions cut 4 bases from V and 1 base from J, with 11 bases between. The CDR3 is 15 residues long. CDR1 is SEHNR, CDR2 FQNEAQ, per germline (reference sequence). The CDR3, as DNA: TGTGCCAGCAGCTCACGAACAGGTTCTGGAAACACCATATATTTT. Its translation: CASSSRTGSGNTIYF. The full variable domain, completed using reference TRBV7-9 and TRBJ1-3, is DTGVSQNPRHKITKRGQNVTFRCDPISEHNRLYWYRQTLGQGPEFLTYFQNEAQLEKSRLLSDRFSAERPKGSFSTLEIQRTEQGDSAMYLCASSSRTGSGNTIYFGEGSWLTVV.

The chain recombines TRBV4-3 with TRBJ2-7; 8 bases fit TRBD1. CDR3 length equals 14 residues. Germline-derived CDR1 and CDR2 are LGHNA and YSLEER. V was clipped by 0 bases and J by 5 bases; unmatched bases: 3. The CDR3 reads CASSQDLDRDEQYF. In DNA, the CDR3 is TGCGCCAGCAGCCAAGATTTGGACAGGGACGAGCAGTACTTC.

This clone was observed once. The chain employs TRBV10-2 and TRBJ2-7; TRBD2 matches 14 bases. J gave up 2 bases and V 1 base, and 7 bases lay outside the gene matches. The germline CDR1 and CDR2 sequences are WSHSY and SAAADI. This CDR3 has 18 residues. CDR3 in amino acids: CASSEFGGLAGAAYEQYF. CDR3 sequence (DNA): TGCGCCAGCAGTGAGTTCGGGGGACTAGCGGGAGCAGCCTACGAGCAGTACTTC.

This sequence joins TRBV7-9 and TRBJ2-7; 8 bases match TRBD1. J was trimmed by 6 bases and V by 2 bases; bases with no gene match: 6. The CDR3 runs 14 residues. Germline V gives CDR1 SEHNR, CDR2 FQNEAQ (reference sequence). The CDR3, as DNA: TGTGCCAGCAGCTTATCAGGGGGCCTGGTCGAGCAGTACTTC. Amino acids: CASSLSGGLVEQYF.

CDR3: CAWSRQINQPQHF. The CDR3, as DNA: TGTGCCTGGAGTCGACAGATTAATCAGCCCCAGCATTTT. The rearrangement joins TRBV30 to TRBJ1-5, with D possibly TRBD1 on 5 matching bases. This CDR3 region has 13 residues. The V and J ends lost 2 bases and 4 bases respectively, with 9 bases between them. Germline CDR1 is GTSNPN and CDR2 is SVGIG (reference sequence).

The chain carries TRBV19 and TRBJ1-2; 7 positions agree with TRBD1. CDR1 LNHDA and CDR2 SQIVND come from the germline V gene (reference sequence). CDR3 length: 16 amino acids. The J segment lost 4 bases and the V segment lost 7 bases, leaving 15 bases of the junction unmatched. The CDR3 is CASIQRTGPLRYGYTF. The DNA of the CDR3 is TGTGCCAGTATCCAAAGGACAGGCCCGCTCCGCTATGGCTACACCTTC.

The V gene is TRBV5-1, the J gene TRBJ2-7; 8 nucleotides align to TRBD2. Looked up from germline, CDR1 is SGHRS and CDR2 is YFSETQ. The V segment lost 2 bases and the J segment 4 bases; nucleotides outside the gene matches: 5. The CDR3 has 14 residues. DNA for the CDR3: TGCGCCAGCAGCTTAACTAGCGGAAAGTACGAGCAGTACTTC. Translating it yields CASSLTSGKYEQYF.

This sequence joins TRBV27 and TRBJ2-3; 9 positions agree with TRBD2. The trim removed 6 bases at V and 1 base at J, leaving 8 bases unmatched. CDR3 length equals 16 residues. Germline V CDR1 and CDR2: MNHEY, SMNVEV (reference sequence). The CDR3 loop is CASRDSGGLRTDTQYF. The CDR3 bases are TGTGCCAGCAGGGATAGCGGGGGATTGCGCACAGATACGCAGTATTTT.

The gene calls are TRBV29-1 and TRBJ2-7; D remains ambiguous. The CDR3 is made up of 11 amino acids. V was trimmed by 4 bases and J by 6 bases, leaving 10 bases between them. The germline CDR1 and CDR2 sequences are SQVTM and ANQGSEA. CDR3 sequence: CSVVKQTEQYF. CDR3 sequence (DNA): TGCAGCGTTGTTAAGCAGACCGAGCAGTACTTC.

The rearrangement uses TRBV6-6 and TRBJ1-2; TRBD1 might be the D (5 bases). CDR1 is MNHNY, CDR2 SVGAGI, per germline (reference sequence). V lost 11 bases to trimming and J lost 2 bases, with 12 bases between them. The CDR3 extends over 12 amino acids. Here the CDR3 DNA reads TGTGCCGTACGGGGCGGAAACTATGGCTACACCTTC. It specifies CAVRGGNYGYTF.

The rearrangement joins TRBV18 to TRBJ1-1, with a possible D match to TRBD1 (5 bases). The germline V gene has CDR1 KGHSH and CDR2 LQKENI. Deletions cut 1 base from V and 6 bases from J, with 15 bases between. CDR3 length: 15 residues. CDR3 sequence reads: CASSPRGIYGSEAFF. CDR3 nucleotide sequence: TGTGCCAGCTCACCACGGGGGATTTATGGGTCTGAAGCTTTCTTT.

The rearrangement joins TRBV25-1 to TRBJ1-1; no clear D gene. Deletions cut 5 bases from V and 3 bases from J, with 16 bases between. Germline V gene data show CDR1 as MGHDK and CDR2 as SYGVNS. CDR3 length: 15 amino acids. The CDR3 reads CASSPRWLRDTEAFF. In DNA form, the CDR3 reads TGTGCCAGCAGTCCCCGGTGGCTGCGGGACACTGAAGCTTTCTTT.

V usage is TRBV5-6 and J usage is TRBJ1-2, with 8 nucleotides matching TRBD1. The CDR3 has 16 residues. Germline values: CDR1 SGHDT, CDR2 YYEEEE. The junction had 12 bases not matched to a gene; V was cut back by 4 bases and J by 4 bases. CDR3 loop: CASSRGVTGEGYGYTF. The CDR3 region has the DNA TGTGCCAGCAGCCGTGGGGTGACAGGGGAAGGCTATGGCTACACCTTC. Based on the CDR3 plus reference TRBV5-6 and TRBJ1-2, the full variable domain is DAGVTQSPTHLIKTRGQQVTLRCSPKSGHDTVSWYQQALGQGPQFIFQYYEEEERQRGNFPDRFSGHQFPNYSSELNVNALLLGDSALYLCASSRGVTGEGYGYTFGSGTRLTVV.